Sequencing of this T cell receptor (beta chain) was carried out in a study of blood T cell repertoires in COVID-19. Study-wide context: Whether acute or convalescent, the COVID-19 samples came from the United States, Italy and Spain. Sources were T cells, B-cell-depleted T cells, or PBMCs; the material itself was cDNA or gDNA.

Original analysis: Scientists estimated how many nucleated cells there were by amplifying reference gene primers. Some clones are missing from TCRdb's copy, which holds only in-frame ones; the method was immunoSEQ multiplex PCR. The D gene and trimming were derived from the DNA, and the V and J assignments and clone size from that table. The sample has about 370,000 clones, 90% seen once; the top ten hold approximately 7%. This CDR3 comprises 14 residues. V lost 1 base, J lost 0 bases, and 7 bases lay in between. The germline V gene encodes CDR1 SGHTA and CDR2 FQGNSA. The clonotype originates from a man aged 18 to 30 with active or convalescent COVID-19. The V gene is TRBV7-2, the J gene TRBJ2-7; D gene unclear. Sequenced material: peripheral blood. The CDR3 DNA is TGTGCCAGCAGCTTAGGCGCTAGCTCCTACGAGCAGTACTTC. This gives the protein CASSLGASSYEQYF.